Each of the 25 T cell receptor beta chains below was sequenced from the same sample in a study of shared T cell receptors in the human thymus. Sequencing used immunoSEQ multiplex PCR; TCRdb keeps in-frame clones, though not all of them. The sample contains roughly 550,000 clones, 75% to 80% of which appear only once. These data are also associated with another study on human thymus T cells.

The sequencing input was thymocytes. The receptors stem from a boy less than two years old with a congenital heart defect.

This clone was seen a handful of times. The chain employs TRBV28 and TRBJ2-7; the match to TRBD1 covers 9 bases. This CDR3 spans 15 amino acids. The junction had 6 bases not matched to a gene; V was cut back by 6 bases and J by 0 bases. CDR1 is MDHEN, CDR2 SYDVKM, per germline. The CDR3 nucleotides read TGTGCCAGCAGCCCCAAGACAGGGGGCTCCTACGAGCAGTACTTC. It is translated as CASSPKTGGSYEQYF.

The chain employs TRBV27 and TRBJ1-1, with D unresolved. V was pared by 6 bases and J by 8 bases, with 16 bases between. Germline CDR1 is MNHEY and CDR2 is SMNVEV (reference sequence). CDR3 length: 13 residues. CDR3 protein: CASRDPPGTEAFF. CDR3 coding DNA: TGTGCCAGCAGAGACCCCCCGGGAACCGAAGCTTTCTTT.

About this clone itself: A junction end diverges from the germline sequence, so it may reflect a read error. The chain has TRBV5-4 and TRBJ2-7; the D gene is possibly TRBD2 (6 bases). The CDR3 is 14 amino acids. In germline, CDR1 is SGHNT, CDR2 YYREEE (reference sequence). CDR3 DNA sequence: TGCGCCAGCAGCCAAGGGTGGGGGGAGTACGAGCAGTACTTC. Translated: CASSQGWGEYEQYF.

The chain employs TRBV21-1 and TRBJ2-7; TRBD2, as called in the table, went unchecked against the DNA. TRBV21-1 is a pseudogene locus. The CDR3 has 19 residues. CDR3 sequence reads: CASSTEWSYPRELPYEQYF. Written as DNA, the CDR3 is TGTGCCAGCAGCACAGAATGGTCCTATCCGCGGGAGTTACCGTACGAGCAGTACTTC.

The chain has TRBV27 and TRBJ2-1; 10 bases line up with TRBD2. With V trimmed by 7 bases and J by 6 bases, 21 bases remained unmatched. Germline loops: CDR1 MNHEY, CDR2 SMNVEV (reference sequence). The CDR3 extends over 19 amino acids. The CDR3 DNA sequence: TGTGCCAGCACCCCCCCCAAGTTTAAGTTAGCGGGAGGTGGCAATGAGCAGTTCTTC. Translation: CASTPPKFKLAGGGNEQFF.

This rearrangement joins TRBV15 to TRBJ2-3; TRBD2 matches 12 bases. V was clipped by 5 bases and J by 4 bases; unmatched bases: 16. CDR1 is LNHNV and CDR2 is YYDKDF in the germline V gene (reference sequence). The CDR3 loop spans 19 amino acids. Written as DNA, the CDR3 is TGTGCCACCAGCGCAAGTCTAGCGGGAGGGCCCGGGGCGGCAGATACGCAGTATTTT. Its translation: CATSASLAGGPGAADTQYF.

The genes are TRBV4-1 and TRBJ2-2; 8 bases align to TRBD2. CDR3 length: 17 residues. Germline-derived CDR1 and CDR2 are MGHRA and YSYEKL. V lost 4 bases, J lost 6 bases, and 13 bases stayed unmatched. The CDR3, as DNA: TGCGCCAGCAGCCGGGGGAGAGCGGGAGCGGGAGCCGGGGAGCTGTTTTTT. Protein sequence: CASSRGRAGAGAGELFF.

The chain links TRBV4-2 to TRBJ2-5, with D perhaps matching TRBD2 (6 bases). Germline CDR1 is LGHNA and CDR2 is YNFKEQ. This CDR3 has 14 residues. The ends were cut back, 1 base at V and 2 bases at J, with 8 bases in the middle. The CDR3 nucleotides are TGTGCCAGCAGCCAAGTAGCGGATCAAGAGACCCAGTACTTC. This gives the protein CASSQVADQETQYF.

The sample holds one count of this clone. V is TRBV6-1 and J is TRBJ1-5; D possibly corresponds to TRBD1 (5 bases). Trimming shortened V by 2 bases and J by 2 bases, and 10 bases separated the two germline ends. Germline loops: CDR1 MNHNS, CDR2 SASEGT. The CDR3 runs to 15 residues. The CDR3 loop is CASSEQGVGNQPQHF. CDR3 bases: TGTGCCAGCAGTGAACAGGGTGTGGGCAATCAGCCCCAGCATTTT.

This clone was observed a handful of times. The chain couples TRBV11-2 to TRBJ2-5; D ambiguous. V lost 3 bases, J lost 3 bases, and 17 bases lay in between. The germline V gene has CDR1 SGHAT and CDR2 FQNNGV. There are 16 residues in the CDR3. The CDR3 nucleotides are TGTGCCAGCAGCTTTCCAGGTCACTTCAAGGAAGAGACCCAGTACTTC. Amino acid sequence: CASSFPGHFKEETQYF.

This clone was detected only once. The V call is TRBV11-2, the J call TRBJ2-1, with 9 bases identical to TRBD2. Per germline, CDR1 SGHAT and CDR2 FQNNGV. CDR3 length: 17 residues. The V and J ends lost 5 bases and 8 bases, in that order; junction bases with no gene match: 16. This CDR3 is CASSPGGAGGPQDEQFF. The CDR3 DNA is TGTGCCAGCAGCCCCGGAGGGGCGGGAGGGCCGCAGGATGAGCAGTTCTTC.

The V gene is TRBV4-2, the J gene TRBJ2-1; D unclear. This CDR3 comprises 13 residues. The V gene's germline CDR1 is LGHNA and CDR2 YNFKEQ. Trimming removed 2 bases from V and 3 bases from J, with 5 bases in between. In DNA, the CDR3 is TGTGCCAGCAGCCAAAGAGGCTACAATGAGCAGTTCTTC. It encodes CASSQRGYNEQFF.

In its sample, this clone was seen once. The chain uses TRBV5-6 and TRBJ2-1, with 7 positions matching TRBD2. V was clipped by 7 bases and J by 6 bases; unmatched bases: 10. Germline-derived CDR1 and CDR2 are SGHDT and YYEEEE. The CDR3 runs 14 residues. CDR3 DNA sequence: TGTGCCAGCGGTTGGAGGGAGGGCCTCAATGAGCAGTTCTTC. Its protein product is CASGWREGLNEQFF.

V usage is TRBV19 and J usage is TRBJ1-4, with D unresolved. The CDR3 has 13 amino acids. The V and J ends lost 5 bases and 11 bases respectively, with 15 bases between them. CDR1 and CDR2 from the germline V gene are LNHDA and SQIVND (reference sequence). The CDR3 loop reads CASSLRRPEKLFF. The CDR3 DNA follows: TGTGCCAGTAGTCTCAGGCGACCTGAGAAACTGTTTTTT. Full variable domain (remainder filled in from reference TRBV19 and TRBJ1-4): DGGITQSPKYLFRKEGQNVTLSCEQNLNHDAMYWYRQDPGQGLRLIYYSQIVNDFQKGDIAEGYSVSREKKESFPLTVTSAQKNPTAFYLCASSLRRPEKLFFGSGTQLSVL.

The chain has TRBV5-1 and TRBJ2-3; 15 bases match TRBD2. The V gene's germline CDR1 is SGHRS and CDR2 YFSETQ. V lost 4 bases to trimming and J lost 9 bases; unmatched junction nucleotides: 9. This CDR3 contains 16 residues. The CDR3 DNA reads as TGCGCCAGCAGCCAACGGACTAGCGGGAGGGCCGGGACGCAGTATTTT. Encoded protein: CASSQRTSGRAGTQYF. Using reference TRBV5-1 and TRBJ2-3 for the parts outside the CDR3, the full variable domain is KAGVTQTPRYLIKTRGQQVTLSCSPISGHRSVSWYQQTPGQGLQFLFEYFSETQRNKGNFPGRFSGRQFSNSRSEMNVSTLELGDSALYLCASSQRTSGRAGTQYFGPGTRLTVL.

This clone was counted once. The chain joins TRBV19 to TRBJ2-7; 8 nucleotides match TRBD2. The CDR3 totals 14 residues. Germline V gene lookup returns CDR1 LNHDA and CDR2 SQIVND (reference sequence). Germline trimming cut 7 bases from V and 8 bases from J; bases unmatched to any gene: 13. The CDR3 coding sequence is TGTGCCAGTAAAATAAGGGGCGGGGGGCGAAAGCAGTACTTC. It is translated as CASKIRGGGRKQYF.

This clone turned up a few times. The J gene is TRBJ2-2, the V gene TRBV27, with 9 bases fitting TRBD1. J was trimmed by 5 bases and V by 6 bases; bases with no gene match: 4. The germline CDR1 and CDR2 sequences are MNHEY and SMNVEV (reference sequence). The CDR3 runs to 14 residues. CDR3 region: CASRDRGETGELFF. CDR3 coding DNA: TGTGCCAGCAGGGACAGGGGAGAGACCGGGGAGCTGTTTTTT.

The V and J genes are TRBV11-3 and TRBJ2-5; D gene uncertain. Trimming took off 1 base at V and 3 bases at J, with 6 bases between the two ends. This CDR3 comprises 13 residues. Germline lookup yields CDR1 SGHNT and CDR2 YENEEA. As DNA, the CDR3 is TGTGCCAGCAGCTTAGCAGGAAAAGAGACCCAGTACTTC. It encodes CASSLAGKETQYF.

This clone was found a few times. V is TRBV6-5 and J is TRBJ2-5; 11 nucleotides align to TRBD2. The CDR3 sequence is 14 residues long. With V trimmed by 5 bases and J by 3 bases, 2 bases remained unmatched. CDR1 MNHEY and CDR2 SVGAGI come from the germline V gene. CDR3 sequence (DNA): TGTGCCAGCAGTCCGGGACTAGCGGAAGAGACCCAGTACTTC. It codes for CASSPGLAEETQYF.

The chain carries TRBV9 and TRBJ1-1; D might be TRBD1 (5 bases). Trimming removed 0 bases from V and 0 bases from J, with 9 bases in between. This CDR3 is 15 amino acids long. Germline CDR1 SGDLS, CDR2 YYNGEE. CDR3 DNA sequence: TGTGCCAGCAGCGTAGGTCCAGGGATGAACACTGAAGCTTTCTTT. The encoded protein is CASSVGPGMNTEAFF.

The chain links TRBV27 to TRBJ2-7; TRBD2 agrees at 10 bases. Germline CDR1 reads MNHEY; CDR2 reads SMNVEV (reference sequence). Unmatched junction bases numbered 14, after V lost 5 bases and J lost 4 bases. This CDR3 is built from 17 residues. DNA of the CDR3: TGTGCCAGCAGTCCCGCCCCACCTCTAGCGGGAGCATACGAGCAGTACTTC. As protein: CASSPAPPLAGAYEQYF.

This chain joins TRBV4-3 and TRBJ2-4, with 16 nucleotides matching TRBD2. In germline, CDR1 is LGHNA, CDR2 YSLEER. The CDR3 spans 19 residues. With 3 bases clipped from V and 0 bases from J, the junction kept 5 bases outside the gene matches. Here the CDR3 DNA reads TGCGCCAGCAGCCAGGGGACTAGCGGGAGGGGACTAGCCAAAAACATTCAGTACTTC. This gives the protein CASSQGTSGRGLAKNIQYF.

This chain links TRBV25-1 with TRBJ1-1; 8 positions agree with TRBD1. V shed 3 bases and J 8 bases; nucleotides not matched to a gene: 2. The CDR3 covers 12 residues. The germline V gene encodes CDR1 MGHDK and CDR2 SYGVNS. CDR3 amino acids: CASSEGTGEAFF. The CDR3 coding sequence is TGTGCCAGCAGTGAGGGGACAGGAGAAGCTTTCTTT.

The chain couples TRBV5-5 to TRBJ1-2; 11 bases line up with TRBD1. The CDR3 is 13 residues long. Looked up from germline, CDR1 is SGHKS and CDR2 is YYEKEE (reference sequence). The junction had 6 bases not matched to a gene; V was cut back by 4 bases and J by 10 bases. The CDR3, as DNA: TGTGCCAGCAGCCCCTGGACAGGGGGCGTCTACACCTTC. It translates to CASSPWTGGVYTF.

V usage is TRBV2 and J usage is TRBJ1-2; D might be TRBD1 (6 bases). CDR3 size: 13 residues. Germline CDR1 is SNHLY and CDR2 is FYNNEI. Between the trimmed V and J ends, which lost 6 bases and 2 bases, there was a span of 10 bases. The CDR3 DNA is TGTGCCAGCAGCCCCGGACAGAACTATGGCTACACCTTC. Amino acid sequence: CASSPGQNYGYTF. Full variable domain (remainder filled in from reference TRBV2 and TRBJ1-2): EPEVTQTPSHQVTQMGQEVILRCVPISNHLYFYWYRQILGQKVEFLVSFYNNEISEKSEIFDDQFSVERPDGSNFTLKIRSTKLEDSAMYFCASSPGQNYGYTFGSGTRLTVV.